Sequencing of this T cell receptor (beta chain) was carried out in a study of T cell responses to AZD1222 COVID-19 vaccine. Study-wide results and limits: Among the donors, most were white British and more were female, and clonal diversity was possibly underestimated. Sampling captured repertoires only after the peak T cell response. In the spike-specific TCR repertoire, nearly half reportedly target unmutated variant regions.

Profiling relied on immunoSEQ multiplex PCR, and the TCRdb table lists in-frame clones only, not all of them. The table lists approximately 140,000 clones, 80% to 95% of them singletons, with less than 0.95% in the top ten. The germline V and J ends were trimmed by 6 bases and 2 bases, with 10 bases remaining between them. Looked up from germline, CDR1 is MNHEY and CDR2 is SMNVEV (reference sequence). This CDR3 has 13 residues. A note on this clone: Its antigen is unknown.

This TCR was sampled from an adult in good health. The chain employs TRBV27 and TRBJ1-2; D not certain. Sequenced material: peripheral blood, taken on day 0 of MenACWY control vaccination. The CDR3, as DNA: TGTGCCAGCAGCCCCGGTAGGAACTATGGCTACACCTTC. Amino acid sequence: CASSPGRNYGYTF.